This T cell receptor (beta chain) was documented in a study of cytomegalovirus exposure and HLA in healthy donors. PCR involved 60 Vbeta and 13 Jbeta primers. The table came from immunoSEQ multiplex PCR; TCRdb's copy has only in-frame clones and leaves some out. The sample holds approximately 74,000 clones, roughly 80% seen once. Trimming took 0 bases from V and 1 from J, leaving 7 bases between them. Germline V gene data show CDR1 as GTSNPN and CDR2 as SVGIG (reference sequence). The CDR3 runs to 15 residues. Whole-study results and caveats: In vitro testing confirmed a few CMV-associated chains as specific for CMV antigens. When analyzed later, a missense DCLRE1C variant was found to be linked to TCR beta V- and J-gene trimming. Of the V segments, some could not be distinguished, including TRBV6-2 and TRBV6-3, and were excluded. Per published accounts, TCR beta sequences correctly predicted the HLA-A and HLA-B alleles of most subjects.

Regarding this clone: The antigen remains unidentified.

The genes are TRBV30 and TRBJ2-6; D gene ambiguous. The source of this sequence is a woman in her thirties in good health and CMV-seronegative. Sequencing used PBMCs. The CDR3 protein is CAWSVLRSGANVLTF. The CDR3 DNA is TGTGCCTGGAGTGTACTCCGGTCTGGGGCCAACGTCCTGACTTTC.